A single sample is the source of the 13 T cell receptor beta chains below, sequenced in a study of Ad26.COV2.S vaccination and SARS-CoV-2 variants. Here immunoSEQ multiplex PCR was the method, and the copy in TCRdb shows in-frame clones only, minus some. Here the sample spans about 350,000 clones, 75% to 90% being singletons. Stated treatment: about 20 received Ad26.COV2.S at low or high dose, single or two shots; roughly five received placebo; per-sample allocation not given. Sampling was performed 63 days after the first vaccine or placebo injection. The sample here was peripheral blood, taken in a trial of Ad26.COV2.S vaccine versus placebo. The source is a person aged 18-60 years who received the Ad26.COV2.S COVID-19 vaccine or a placebo.

This clone showed up just once. The chain joins TRBV6-2 or TRBV6-3 to TRBJ1-2; no definite D call. Germline V gives CDR1 MNHEY, CDR2 SVGEGT. Trimming cost V 5 bases and J 8 bases, with 15 bases left between them. The CDR3 covers 13 residues. The CDR3 region has the DNA TGTGCCAGCAGTCACGCAGCCCTAGGAGGCTACACCTTC. It yields the protein CASSHAALGGYTF.

The chain uses TRBV7-8 and TRBJ2-5, with D possibly matching TRBD1 (6 bases). This CDR3 has 16 residues. Trimming cost V 5 bases and J 1 base, with 17 bases left between them. Looked up from germline, CDR1 is SGHVS and CDR2 is FQNEAQ. CDR3 coding DNA: TGTGCCAGCAGCCCTAAGGTCACAGGGCCCCAAGAGACCCAGTACTTC. Translated, it gives CASSPKVTGPQETQYF. The whole variable domain, filled in from reference TRBV7-8 and TRBJ2-5, reads GAGVSQSPRYKVAKRGQDVALRCDPISGHVSLFWYQQALGQGPEFLTYFQNEAQLDKSGLPSDRFFAERPEGSVSTLKIQRTQQEDSAVYLCASSPKVTGPQETQYFGPGTRLLVL.

The rearrangement joins TRBV7-9 to TRBJ2-7; 7 nucleotides line up with TRBD1. Trimming cost V 6 bases and J 1 base; bases outside gene matches: 6. Germline V gene lookup returns CDR1 SEHNR and CDR2 FQNEAQ (reference sequence). This CDR3 is built from 14 residues. The CDR3 bases are TGTGCCAGCAGTTGGACAGGTCGGTCCTACGAGCAGTACTTC. As protein: CASSWTGRSYEQYF.

This rearrangement joins TRBV27 to TRBJ2-7, with D perhaps matching TRBD2 (5 bases). The CDR3 is 13 residues long. The ends were cut back, 4 bases at V and 5 bases at J, with 12 bases in the middle. The V gene's germline CDR1 is MNHEY and CDR2 SMNVEV (reference sequence). The chain's CDR3 is CASSWRAYDEQYF. CDR3 nucleotide sequence: TGTGCCAGCAGTTGGCGGGCTTACGACGAGCAGTACTTC.

The V call is TRBV4-2, the J call TRBJ1-5, with D unresolved. Trimming pared 0 bases from V and 6 bases from J, leaving 12 bases between. This CDR3 has 15 amino acids. The germline V gene has CDR1 LGHNA and CDR2 YNFKEQ. The CDR3 region is CASSQDGLGIQPQHF. CDR3 nucleotides: TGTGCCAGCAGCCAAGATGGCCTAGGGATTCAGCCCCAGCATTTT.

V usage is TRBV2 and J usage is TRBJ2-3; D is uncertain. With 6 bases removed from V and 2 bases from J, the gap between germline ends came to 6 bases. CDR3 length: 12 residues. The germline CDR1 and CDR2 sequences are SNHLY and FYNNEI. The CDR3 nucleotides are TGTGCCAGCAGGGTGAACACAGATACGCAGTATTTT. Its protein product is CASRVNTDTQYF.

The gene calls are TRBV5-1 and TRBJ2-5; D assignment may be TRBD1 or TRBD2 (5 bases each). V lost 5 bases to trimming and J lost 3 bases, with 14 bases between them. Germline CDR1 and CDR2: SGHRS and YFSETQ. The CDR3 runs 14 residues. CDR3 nucleotide sequence: TGCGCCAGCAGGCCCGGGACCCAGAAAGAGACCCAGTACTTC. Translation gives CASRPGTQKETQYF. Supplemented by reference TRBV5-1 and TRBJ2-5, the full variable domain reads KAGVTQTPRYLIKTRGQQVTLSCSPISGHRSVSWYQQTPGQGLQFLFEYFSETQRNKGNFPGRFSGRQFSNSRSEMNVSTLELGDSALYLCASRPGTQKETQYFGPGTRLLVL.

The chain combines TRBV7-2 with TRBJ2-3; D is undetermined. Germline V gene sequence: CDR1 SGHTA, CDR2 FQGNSA. V was cut by 5 bases and J by 4 bases, with 13 bases left in between. CDR3 size: 14 residues. The CDR3 sequence: CASSRRPPPDTQYF. The CDR3 DNA is TGTGCCAGCAGCCGCCGACCGCCCCCAGATACGCAGTATTTT.

J is TRBJ2-7 and V is TRBV11-2, with 11 bases that match TRBD2. Germline CDR1 and CDR2: SGHAT and FQNNGV. Unmatched junction bases numbered 9, after V lost 1 base and J lost 4 bases. The CDR3 has 17 residues. The CDR3 nucleotides are TGTGCCAGCAGCTTAGTTACTAGCGGGAGCTTAGCGTACGAGCAGTACTTC. Translated, it gives CASSLVTSGSLAYEQYF.

V and J are TRBV6-4 and TRBJ2-1, with a possible D match to TRBD1 (6 bases). Trimming removed 0 bases from V and 4 bases from J, with 10 bases in between. Germline assignment: CDR1 MRHNA and CDR2 SNTAGT. The CDR3 has 15 residues. The CDR3 DNA is TGTGCCAGCAGTGACTCGGGACACCGATACAATGAGCAGTTCTTC. Translating it yields CASSDSGHRYNEQFF.

This clone was seen just once. The chain has TRBV3-1 (or the pseudogene TRBV3-2) and TRBJ2-2, with 9 bases lining up with TRBD2. CDR3 length equals 16 residues. The junction had 3 bases not matched to a gene; V was cut back by 4 bases and J by 0 bases. Per germline, CDR1 LGHDT and CDR2 YNNKEL (reference sequence). CDR3 sequence reads: CASSLRGGANTGELFF. The CDR3 bases are TGTGCCAGCAGCCTCCGCGGGGGGGCGAACACCGGGGAGCTGTTTTTT.

In this sample, this clone turned up once. The chain is built from TRBV20-1 and TRBJ1-2, with no clear D. V was pared by 6 bases and J by 1 base, with 6 bases between. The CDR3 is made up of 11 amino acids. CDR1 is DFQATT and CDR2 is SNEGSKA in the germline V gene (reference sequence). DNA of the CDR3: TGCAGTGCCAGGAATAACTATGGCTACACCTTC. It specifies CSARNNYGYTF.

The chain joins TRBV7-2 to TRBJ2-1, with a tentative D call TRBD2 (5 bases). The CDR3 covers 14 residues. Between the trimmed V and J ends, which lost 2 bases and 3 bases, there was a span of 8 bases. Germline loops: CDR1 SGHTA, CDR2 FQGNSA. The CDR3 DNA reads as TGTGCCAGCAGCTTACAGCGGAACTACAATGAGCAGTTCTTC. This gives the protein CASSLQRNYNEQFF.